These T cell receptor beta chains were read from a single sample in a study of post-analysis software for immune sequencing data. TCRdb reanalysed the PCR reads using MiXCR and keeps one entry per CDR3 protein. This sample yields approximately 360,000 distinct CDR3 sequences, of which less than 35% are seen a single time; roughly 12% belongs to the top ten. What was sequenced was blood. These TCRs come from a girl aged 10 to 17 with multiple sclerosis. The CDR3 runs from the conserved cysteine through the conserved F or W. D genes are given only for firm matches. Not every row has a clone size; where given, it reads once, few, many or a size class.

j_call: TRBJ1-1
clone_size: .
d_call: .
v_call: TRBV20-1
cdr3_aa: CSARGFSGPHTEAFF
cdr3_nt: TGCAGTGCTAGAGGTTTCTCAGGCCCTCACACTGAAGCTTTCTTT

j_call: TRBJ2-7
clone_size: .
d_call: .
v_call: TRBV4-2
cdr3_aa: CAGSQLGSSSYEQYF
cdr3_nt: TGTGCCGGCAGCCAATTGGGCTCGAGCTCCTACGAGCAGTACTTC

j_call: TRBJ2-1
clone_size: .
d_call: .
v_call: TRBV7-8
cdr3_aa: CASSAVQGPLYNEQFF
cdr3_nt: TGTGCTAGCAGCGCGGTACAGGGTCCGCTGTACAATGAGCAGTTCTTC

j_call: TRBJ2-1
clone_size: .
d_call: .
v_call: TRBV7-2
cdr3_aa: CASSGSREGEQFF
cdr3_nt: TGTGCCAGCAGCGGATCCAGGGAAGGTGAGCAGTTCTTC

j_call: TRBJ2-3
clone_size: .
d_call: .
v_call: TRBV6-5
cdr3_aa: CASRPTGEADTRYF
cdr3_nt: TGTGCCAGCAGGCCTACAGGGGAGGCAGATACGCGGTATTTT

j_call: TRBJ2-5
clone_size: .
d_call: TRBD2
v_call: TRBV6-5
cdr3_aa: CASSYSGTSGGAEETQYF
cdr3_nt: TGTGCCAGCAGTTACTCCGGGACTAGCGGGGGGGCGGAAGAGACCCAGTACTTC

j_call: TRBJ1-2
clone_size: .
d_call: .
v_call: TRBV6-1
cdr3_aa: CASRRDGGHYGYTF
cdr3_nt: TGTGCCAGCAGGAGGGACGGGGGCCACTATGGCTACACCTTC

j_call: TRBJ2-3
clone_size: .
d_call: TRBD2
v_call: TRBV5-1
cdr3_aa: CASRSGTSGGTDTQYF
cdr3_nt: TGCGCCAGCAGATCTGGGACTAGCGGGGGAACAGATACGCAGTATTTT

j_call: TRBJ2-1
clone_size: .
d_call: .
v_call: TRBV4-1
cdr3_aa: CASSPRAVRKGNEQFF
cdr3_nt: TGCGCCAGCAGCCCCCGAGCAGTGAGGAAAGGCAATGAGCAGTTCTTC

j_call: TRBJ2-1
clone_size: many
d_call: TRBD1
v_call: TRBV4-1
cdr3_aa: CASSQAVTGNEQFF
cdr3_nt: TGCGCCAGCAGCCAAGCTGTGACAGGGAATGAGCAGTTCTTC

j_call: TRBJ2-3
clone_size: few
d_call: .
v_call: TRBV6-2/TRBV6-3
cdr3_aa: CASSSPPGDTQYF
cdr3_nt: TGTGCCAGCAGTTCCCCACCGGGCGATACGCAGTATTTT

j_call: TRBJ2-7
clone_size: .
d_call: .
v_call: TRBV29-1
cdr3_aa: CSARWQTYEQYF
cdr3_nt: TGCAGCGCTCGGTGGCAGACCTACGAGCAGTACTTC

j_call: TRBJ1-5
clone_size: few
d_call: .
v_call: TRBV12-3/TRBV12-4
cdr3_aa: CASRSGVGPQHF
cdr3_nt: TGTGCCAGCAGATCAGGGGTAGGGCCCCAGCATTTT

j_call: TRBJ2-1
clone_size: .
d_call: TRBD2
v_call: TRBV28
cdr3_aa: CASRATSAFSYNEQFF
cdr3_nt: TGTGCCAGCAGGGCTACTAGCGCATTCTCCTACAATGAGCAGTTCTTC

j_call: TRBJ2-1
clone_size: few
d_call: .
v_call: TRBV7-9
cdr3_aa: CASSLKGVHEQFF
cdr3_nt: TGTGCCAGCAGCTTAAAGGGGGTCCATGAGCAGTTCTTC

j_call: TRBJ1-2
clone_size: .
d_call: .
v_call: TRBV7-2
cdr3_aa: CASSQQTANYGYTF
cdr3_nt: TGTGCCAGCAGCCAACAGACAGCTAACTATGGCTACACCTTC

j_call: TRBJ2-5
clone_size: few
d_call: .
v_call: TRBV6-2/TRBV6-3
cdr3_aa: CASKSVVSIVETQYF
cdr3_nt: TGTGCCAGCAAATCGGTGGTTTCAATCGTGGAGACCCAGTACTTC

j_call: TRBJ2-3
clone_size: .
d_call: TRBD2
v_call: TRBV9
cdr3_aa: CASSVSGGAETDTQYF
cdr3_nt: TGTGCCAGCAGCGTTAGCGGGGGGGCCGAGACAGATACGCAGTATTTT

j_call: TRBJ2-7
clone_size: .
d_call: TRBD2
v_call: TRBV7-9
cdr3_aa: CASSSTSGDYEQYF
cdr3_nt: TGTGCCAGCAGCTCGACTAGCGGGGACTACGAGCAGTACTTC

j_call: TRBJ1-2
clone_size: few
d_call: .
v_call: TRBV4-1
cdr3_aa: CASSQIEAQGDYGYTF
cdr3_nt: TGCGCCAGCAGCCAAATAGAAGCACAGGGCGACTATGGCTACACCTTC

j_call: TRBJ2-3
clone_size: few
d_call: TRBD1
v_call: TRBV14
cdr3_aa: CASSQTRDRGRTQYF
cdr3_nt: TGTGCCAGCAGCCAAACCCGGGACAGGGGGCGGACGCAGTATTTT

j_call: TRBJ2-3
clone_size: .
d_call: .
v_call: TRBV7-3
cdr3_aa: CASSLPAQGGSGDTQYF
cdr3_nt: TGTGCCAGCAGCTTACCCGCCCAAGGGGGGTCCGGAGATACGCAGTATTTT

j_call: TRBJ2-5
clone_size: .
d_call: .
v_call: TRBV3-1
cdr3_aa: CASSQWVMETQYF
cdr3_nt: TGTGCCAGCAGCCAATGGGTAATGGAGACCCAGTACTTC

j_call: TRBJ1-1
clone_size: .
d_call: .
v_call: TRBV12-3/TRBV12-4
cdr3_aa: CASTLGGSFTEAFF
cdr3_nt: TGTGCCAGCACCCTTGGGGGGTCGTTCACTGAAGCTTTCTTT

j_call: TRBJ2-5
clone_size: few
d_call: .
v_call: TRBV10-3
cdr3_aa: CAITPSPGETQYF
cdr3_nt: TGTGCCATCACTCCAAGCCCAGGGGAGACCCAGTACTTC

j_call: TRBJ2-3
clone_size: .
d_call: .
v_call: TRBV12-3/TRBV12-4
cdr3_aa: CTSSTGHRSTDTQYF
cdr3_nt: TGTACCAGCAGTACGGGACACCGAAGCACAGATACGCAGTATTTT

j_call: TRBJ2-5
clone_size: .
d_call: .
v_call: TRBV13
cdr3_aa: CASSLRTAGARRQETQYF
cdr3_nt: TGTGCCAGCAGCTTAAGGACCGCGGGGGCCCGGCGGCAAGAGACCCAGTACTTC

j_call: TRBJ1-2
clone_size: .
d_call: .
v_call: TRBV5-1
cdr3_aa: CASSLGIGHGYTF
cdr3_nt: TGCGCCAGCAGCTTGGGTATAGGTCATGGCTACACCTTC

j_call: TRBJ1-6
clone_size: .
d_call: TRBD1
v_call: TRBV9
cdr3_aa: CASSDQQGAYNSPLHF
cdr3_nt: TGTGCCAGCAGCGACCAACAGGGGGCCTATAATTCACCCCTCCACTTT

j_call: TRBJ1-1
clone_size: .
d_call: .
v_call: TRBV7-2
cdr3_aa: CASSSSPGLDAEAFF
cdr3_nt: TGTGCCAGCAGCTCGTCCCCCGGGTTGGATGCTGAAGCTTTCTTT

j_call: TRBJ2-5
clone_size: .
d_call: .
v_call: TRBV29-1
cdr3_aa: CSVESGTQETQYF
cdr3_nt: TGCAGCGTTGAATCAGGGACCCAAGAGACCCAGTACTTC

j_call: TRBJ2-5
clone_size: .
d_call: TRBD1
v_call: TRBV5-5
cdr3_aa: CAGSPGQRGGETQYF
cdr3_nt: TGTGCCGGCAGCCCGGGACAGCGAGGGGGAGAGACCCAGTACTTC

j_call: TRBJ2-5
clone_size: .
d_call: .
v_call: TRBV29-1
cdr3_aa: CSVERSQGTQYF
cdr3_nt: TGCAGCGTTGAACGCAGCCAAGGGACCCAGTACTTC

j_call: TRBJ1-2
clone_size: few
d_call: TRBD1
v_call: TRBV10-3
cdr3_aa: CAISESGQGDYGYTF
cdr3_nt: TGTGCCATCAGTGAGTCGGGACAGGGGGACTATGGCTACACCTTC

j_call: TRBJ1-1
clone_size: few
d_call: TRBD1
v_call: TRBV5-1
cdr3_aa: CASSGYRGQTEAFF
cdr3_nt: TGCGCCAGCAGCGGATACAGGGGGCAAACTGAAGCTTTCTTT

j_call: TRBJ2-7
clone_size: .
d_call: TRBD1
v_call: TRBV2
cdr3_aa: CASSRQGLHEQYF
cdr3_nt: TGTGCCAGCAGCAGACAGGGTCTCCACGAGCAGTACTTC

j_call: TRBJ2-7
clone_size: .
d_call: .
v_call: TRBV3-1
cdr3_aa: CASSQVRKDEQYF
cdr3_nt: TGTGCCAGCAGCCAAGTAAGGAAGGACGAGCAGTACTTC

j_call: TRBJ1-1
clone_size: .
d_call: .
v_call: TRBV12-3/TRBV12-4
cdr3_aa: CASRTPPGEAFF
cdr3_nt: TGTGCCAGCAGGACCCCCCCAGGTGAAGCTTTCTTT

j_call: TRBJ2-1
clone_size: .
d_call: TRBD2
v_call: TRBV7-3
cdr3_aa: CASSLRGLAESYNEQFF
cdr3_nt: TGTGCCAGCAGCTTAAGGGGCCTAGCGGAGTCCTACAATGAGCAGTTCTTC

j_call: TRBJ2-3
clone_size: .
d_call: .
v_call: TRBV4-1
cdr3_aa: CASSRGRLEGDTQYF
cdr3_nt: TGCGCCAGCAGCCGGGGACGACTAGAGGGAGATACGCAGTATTTT

j_call: TRBJ2-7
clone_size: .
d_call: .
v_call: TRBV28
cdr3_aa: CASSRPGTSYEQYF
cdr3_nt: TGTGCCAGCAGTCGCCCGGGCACGAGCTACGAGCAGTACTTC

j_call: TRBJ1-6
clone_size: few
d_call: .
v_call: TRBV7-8
cdr3_aa: CASSEVGTFPLHF
cdr3_nt: TGTGCCAGCAGCGAAGTCGGGACTTTCCCCCTCCACTTT

j_call: TRBJ2-1
clone_size: .
d_call: TRBD1
v_call: TRBV5-1
cdr3_aa: CASSLGTGGLNEQFF
cdr3_nt: TGCGCCAGCAGCTTGGGGACAGGGGGCCTCAATGAGCAGTTCTTC

j_call: TRBJ2-7
clone_size: .
d_call: TRBD1
v_call: TRBV3-1
cdr3_aa: CASSQDNRGPFYEQYF
cdr3_nt: TGTGCCAGCAGCCAAGATAACAGGGGCCCGTTCTACGAGCAGTACTTC

j_call: TRBJ1-2
clone_size: few
d_call: .
v_call: TRBV11-2
cdr3_aa: CASSLRSTANYGYTF
cdr3_nt: TGTGCCAGCAGCCTGAGGTCCACAGCTAACTATGGCTACACCTTC

j_call: TRBJ2-7
clone_size: once
d_call: .
v_call: TRBV7-2
cdr3_aa: CASSLGFGYSEQYF
cdr3_nt: TGTGCCAGCAGCTTAGGTTTCGGGTACTCCGAGCAGTACTTC

j_call: TRBJ1-2
clone_size: few
d_call: .
v_call: TRBV7-9
cdr3_aa: CASSSNSGGGGYTF
cdr3_nt: TGTGCCAGCAGCTCCAACTCCGGTGGGGGTGGCTACACCTTC

j_call: TRBJ1-5
clone_size: .
d_call: TRBD1
v_call: TRBV19
cdr3_aa: CASIRTGVSNQPQHF
cdr3_nt: TGTGCCAGTATCCGGACAGGGGTCAGCAATCAGCCCCAGCATTTT

j_call: TRBJ2-7
clone_size: few
d_call: .
v_call: TRBV6-1
cdr3_aa: CASSEPGGSYEQYF
cdr3_nt: TGTGCCAGCAGTGAACCAGGGGGGTCCTACGAGCAGTACTTC

j_call: TRBJ1-2
clone_size: few
d_call: .
v_call: TRBV7-2
cdr3_aa: CASSSAGTANYGYTF
cdr3_nt: TGTGCCAGCAGCTCAGCAGGGACGGCTAACTATGGCTACACCTTC

j_call: TRBJ2-7
clone_size: .
d_call: .
v_call: TRBV2
cdr3_aa: CASIGVLSYEQYF
cdr3_nt: TGTGCCAGCATTGGGGTCCTCTCCTACGAGCAGTACTTC

j_call: TRBJ2-4
clone_size: .
d_call: .
v_call: TRBV6-2/TRBV6-3
cdr3_aa: CASSYEGRTIQYF
cdr3_nt: TGTGCCAGCAGTTATGAGGGGCGAACCATTCAGTACTTC

j_call: TRBJ2-7
clone_size: .
d_call: .
v_call: TRBV7-9
cdr3_aa: CASSLGPSRYEQYF
cdr3_nt: TGTGCCAGCAGCTTAGGCCCCTCCCGCTACGAGCAGTACTTC

j_call: TRBJ2-5
clone_size: .
d_call: .
v_call: TRBV12-3/TRBV12-4
cdr3_aa: CASKRPVQETQYF
cdr3_nt: TGTGCCAGCAAGAGGCCTGTCCAAGAGACCCAGTACTTC

j_call: TRBJ1-5
clone_size: .
d_call: .
v_call: TRBV6-2/TRBV6-3
cdr3_aa: CASSPERVYRPQHF
cdr3_nt: TGTGCCAGCAGCCCCGAGAGGGTGTATCGGCCCCAGCATTTT

j_call: TRBJ2-3
clone_size: .
d_call: .
v_call: TRBV7-2
cdr3_aa: CASSSRKTVSTDTQYF
cdr3_nt: TGTGCCAGCAGCTCACGCAAGACAGTTAGCACAGATACGCAGTATTTT